The 29 T cell receptor beta chains in this list originate from one sample, sequenced in a study of T cell repertoires in cytomegalovirus infection. Antigens of these TCRs are unknown. Each CDR3 protein is one row after TCRdb ran MiXCR on the reads. Seen here are hundreds of thousands of distinct CDR3 sequences, less than 35% observed once, and the top ten hold 11% to 15%. The specimen was cultured CD8+ T cells from PBMCs, collected from culture after CMV antigen stimulation. These receptors were collected from a human donor in good health (CMV status not recorded). Some clones in this sample may be carry-over from other donors' samples.

J is TRBJ2-7 and V is TRBV7-8; possible D gene TRBD1, 6 bases. CDR1 and CDR2 from the germline V gene are SGHVS and FQNEAQ. V was cut by 5 bases and J by 7 bases, with 9 bases left in between. The length of the CDR3 is 11 residues. The CDR3 is CASSLGQEQYV. The CDR3 nucleotides are TGTGCCAGCAGCCTTGGACAGGAGCAGTACGTC.

CDR3 sequence: CASSSWDRGLRGYGYTF. CDR3 coding DNA: TGTGCCAGCAGCAGCTGGGACAGGGGGCTTCGGGGCTATGGCTACACCTTC. V and J are TRBV25-1 and TRBJ1-2; 12 bases fit TRBD1. The CDR3 loop spans 17 amino acids. Trimming took 6 bases from V and 4 from J; bases not matched to a gene: 12. The V gene's germline CDR1 is MGHDK and CDR2 SYGVNS.

This clonotype showed up just a few times. The chain combines TRBV6-6 with TRBJ1-5; possible D gene TRBD1, 6 bases. Germline V lookup: CDR1 MNHNY, CDR2 SVGAGI (reference sequence). This CDR3 has 16 amino acids. Deletions cut 4 bases from V and 3 bases from J, with 16 bases between. This CDR3 is CASSSWDTSTNQPQHF. The CDR3 DNA is TGTGCCAGCAGTTCCTGGGACACCTCCACCAATCAGCCCCAGCATTTT.

The chain carries TRBV6-1 and TRBJ2-7; no reliable D call. Germline CDR1 is MNHNS and CDR2 is SASEGT. The CDR3 is 12 residues long. V was cut by 6 bases and J by 0 bases, with 6 bases left in between. Written as DNA, the CDR3 is TGTGCCAGCAGGCAACCCTCCTACGAGCAGTACTTC. Translating it yields CASRQPSYEQYF.

A few counts support this clonotype. The chain uses TRBV12-3 or TRBV12-4 and TRBJ2-1, with 7 nucleotides matching TRBD2. The CDR3 is 14 amino acids. V was pared by 7 bases and J by 5 bases, with 8 bases of the junction left unmatched. The CDR3 reads CASTSGLQHNEQFF. The CDR3 region has the DNA TGTGCCAGCACCTCGGGACTACAACACAATGAGCAGTTCTTC.

This clonotype was recorded at least ten times. V usage is TRBV7-9 and J usage is TRBJ2-1; D ambiguous. CDR1 and CDR2 (germline): SEHNR, FQNEAQ (reference sequence). The length of the CDR3 is 14 residues. V lost 5 bases and J lost 4, with 12 bases in between. CDR3 nucleotide sequence: TGTGCCAGCAGCGATGGCAGCACGTACAATGAGCAGTTCTTC. Residues: CASSDGSTYNEQFF.

The chain uses TRBV19 and TRBJ2-1, with TRBD2 matching over 9 bases. Trimming removed 8 bases from V and 2 bases from J; junction bases left unmatched: 10. The CDR3 has 16 residues. Germline CDR1 is LNHDA and CDR2 is SQIVND (reference sequence). The CDR3 protein is CASENLAGGAYNEQFF. CDR3 nucleotides: TGTGCCAGTGAAAACCTCGCGGGGGGGGCCTACAATGAGCAGTTCTTC.

This chain joins TRBV6-1 and TRBJ1-1; no clear D gene. Trimming removed 6 bases from V and 4 bases from J, with 9 bases in between. This CDR3 spans 12 amino acids. Germline loops: CDR1 MNHNS, CDR2 SASEGT. The CDR3 sequence is CASRDWGTEAFF. The DNA of the CDR3 is TGTGCCAGCAGGGACTGGGGCACTGAAGCTTTCTTT.

In this sample, this clonotype turned up a few times. The rearrangement uses TRBV7-2 and TRBJ2-7; 8 positions agree with TRBD2. Germline loops: CDR1 SGHTA, CDR2 FQGNSA. This CDR3 is 15 amino acids long. V lost 5 bases, J lost 2 bases, and 8 bases stayed unmatched. CDR3 region: CASSPRIGGAYEQYV. CDR3 nucleotide sequence: TGTGCCAGCAGCCCAAGAATCGGGGGGGCCTACGAGCAGTACGTC.

Only a few counts were recorded for this clonotype. The chain carries TRBV27 and TRBJ2-1; weak D call: TRBD1 (5 bases). There are 12 residues in the CDR3. The germline V gene has CDR1 MNHEY and CDR2 SMNVEV (reference sequence). The ends were cut back, 8 bases at V and 4 bases at J, with 9 bases in the middle. CDR3 coding DNA: TGTGCCAGCCTAGGGGCGTACAATGAGCAGTTCTTC. Translation: CASLGAYNEQFF.

The table lists this clonotype with many counts. For the CDR3, the DNA is TGTGCCAGCAGCGGCCGGGGGTTGAGTTTGCCAGATACGCAGTATTTT. Its translation is CASSGRGLSLPDTQYF. The rearrangement uses TRBV7-8 and TRBJ2-3; TRBD2 is a possible D gene (6 bases). Germline V gene data show CDR1 as SGHVS and CDR2 as FQNEAQ. Trimming took 5 bases from V and 4 from J, leaving 19 bases between them. The length of the CDR3 is 16 residues.

This clonotype was picked up a small number of times. The rearrangement uses TRBV7-9 and TRBJ1-2; no reliable D call. Germline V lookup: CDR1 SEHNR, CDR2 FQNEAQ (reference sequence). Trimming removed 2 bases from V and 7 bases from J, with 8 bases in between. The CDR3 has 12 amino acids. The CDR3 sequence: CASSLSGIGYTF. CDR3 sequence (DNA): TGTGCCAGCAGCTTAAGTGGCATTGGCTACACCTTC. Full variable domain (outside the CDR3, taken from reference TRBV7-9 and TRBJ1-2): DTGVSQNPRHKITKRGQNVTFRCDPISEHNRLYWYRQTLGQGPEFLTYFQNEAQLEKSRLLSDRFSAERPKGSFSTLEIQRTEQGDSAMYLCASSLSGIGYTFGSGTRLTVV.

This clonotype has only a few counts. The CDR3 coding sequence is TGTGCCAGCAGCTCGAAGAACACTGAAGCTTTCTTT. It specifies CASSSKNTEAFF. The V gene is TRBV7-9, the J gene TRBJ1-1; D unclear. The CDR3 totals 12 residues. CDR1 SEHNR and CDR2 FQNEAQ come from the germline V gene (reference sequence). The V and J ends lost 4 bases and 1 base respectively, with 4 bases between them.

This rearrangement joins TRBV15 to TRBJ2-7; 8 nucleotides align to TRBD2. The CDR3 loop spans 15 amino acids. Germline V CDR1 and CDR2: LNHNV, YYDKDF (reference sequence). V lost 9 bases and J lost 3; bases outside the gene matches: 13. The CDR3 spells CATTPASGGFYEQYV. CDR3 DNA: TGTGCCACAACGCCGGCCAGCGGGGGTTTCTACGAGCAGTACGTC.

Ten or more counts support this clonotype. The rearrangement joins TRBV11-2 to TRBJ2-7; 7 nucleotides agree with TRBD1. CDR1 and CDR2 (germline): SGHAT, FQNNGV. The junction had 6 bases not matched to a gene; V was cut back by 1 base and J by 6 bases. The CDR3 length is 14 residues. CDR3 sequence: CASSLGQGMFEQYF. CDR3 coding DNA: TGTGCCAGCAGCTTAGGACAGGGTATGTTCGAGCAGTACTTC.

This clonotype was seen a few times. The V gene is TRBV27, the J gene TRBJ2-1; no clear D. V was clipped by 4 bases and J by 3 bases, with 13 bases between them. The CDR3 loop spans 15 amino acids. Germline V CDR1 and CDR2: MNHEY, SMNVEV (reference sequence). CDR3 bases: TGTGCCAGCAGTTCGAGCCCTCTCGGCTACAATGAGCAGTTCTTC. It encodes CASSSSPLGYNEQFF.

The chain combines TRBV14 with TRBJ1-2; tentative D call: TRBD1 (5 bases). The CDR3 extends over 14 amino acids. Trimming took off 3 bases at V and 5 bases at J, with 13 bases between the two ends. The germline V gene encodes CDR1 SGHDN and CDR2 FVKESK. The chain's CDR3 is CASSQGRWGYGYTF. The CDR3 bases are TGTGCCAGCAGCCAGGGACGTTGGGGGTATGGCTACACCTTC.

The chain employs TRBV24-1 and TRBJ2-3; 10 bases agree with TRBD2. Losses at the gene ends were 4 bases for V and 4 bases for J; bases not matched to a gene: 10. Looked up from germline, CDR1 is KGHDR and CDR2 is SFDVKD. The CDR3 sequence is 17 residues long. The DNA of the CDR3 is TGTGCCACCAGTGACTCCACAGCGGGGGGGATATCAGATACGCAGTATTTT. This translates into CATSDSTAGGISDTQYF.

About this clonotype: One base away lies a much larger clone, so this may be a sequencing read error. The chain joins TRBV12-3 or TRBV12-4 to TRBJ2-2; the match to TRBD2 covers 7 bases. The CDR3 consists of 15 residues. This chain's CDR3 is CTSRVAGAYTGELFF. The CDR3 DNA is TGTACCAGCAGAGTAGCGGGCGCCTACACCGGGGAGCTGTTTTTT.

This clonotype was seen ten or more times. The V gene is TRBV12-3 or TRBV12-4, the J gene TRBJ1-5; D gene ambiguous. The CDR3 extends over 16 amino acids. V shed 1 base and J shed 0 bases, with 10 bases lying between them. The CDR3 region has the DNA TGTGCCAGCAGTTTAGGACCCTTCCGTAGCAATCAGCCCCAGCATTTT. Its protein product is CASSLGPFRSNQPQHF.

Points on this clonotype: The germline gene is not matched at one end of the junction; a read error may be the cause. The chain is built from TRBV7-6 and TRBJ1-1; 8 bases are shared with TRBD1. CDR3 length: 15 residues. CDR1 SGHVS and CDR2 FNYEAQ come from the germline V gene. The CDR3 here is CANSLSGTGNTEAFF. In nucleotides, the CDR3 is TGTGCCAACAGCTTATCCGGGACAGGGAACACTGAAGCTTTCTTT.

This chain connects TRBV7-2 to TRBJ1-2; D may be TRBD1 (5 bases). Germline assignment: CDR1 SGHTA and CDR2 FQGNSA. The CDR3 is made up of 11 amino acids. V was shortened by 8 bases and J by 4 bases, with 8 bases between the two germline ends. CDR3 nucleotide sequence: TGTGCCAGCTATGGGACCTATGGCTACACCTTC. This gives the protein CASYGTYGYTF.

V is TRBV14 and J is TRBJ2-1, with 7 bases matching TRBD2. CDR3 length equals 15 residues. V trimming: 6 bases; J trimming: 6 bases; junction bases outside the gene matches: 11. Germline V gene lookup returns CDR1 SGHDN and CDR2 FVKESK. The CDR3 loop is CASRPSGVEFNEQFF. CDR3 in DNA: TGTGCCAGCAGACCAAGCGGGGTTGAATTCAATGAGCAGTTCTTC.

In the case of this clonotype: Sequence at one end of the junction differs from germline and may be a read error. Here the CDR3 reads CASSLTLDYEQYF. The CDR3 coding sequence is TGTGCTAGCAGCTTAACTTTGGACTACGAGCAGTACTTC. V and J are TRBV7-7 and TRBJ2-7; no definite D call. The CDR3 has 13 amino acids. CDR1 is SSHAT and CDR2 is FNYEAQ in the germline V gene (reference sequence).

This clonotype has just a few counts. The chain employs TRBV27 and TRBJ2-3; D is ambiguous. This CDR3 spans 11 amino acids. Germline CDR1 reads MNHEY; CDR2 reads SMNVEV (reference sequence). Trimming left V 7 bases short and J 7 bases short, with 9 bases between. The CDR3 DNA is TGTGCCAGCAAGGATGGGAATACGCAGTATTTT. It encodes CASKDGNTQYF.

This clonotype has a handful of counts. This chain uses TRBV6-1 with TRBJ2-7; weak D call: TRBD1 (6 bases). V was shortened by 6 bases and J by 1 base, with 13 bases between the two germline ends. Germline loops: CDR1 MNHNS, CDR2 SASEGT. The CDR3 spans 14 residues. The CDR3 reads CASRETGPSYEQYF. The CDR3 bases are TGTGCCAGCAGGGAGACAGGTCCGTCCTACGAGCAGTACTTC.

In this sample, this clonotype turned up a few times. The chain carries TRBV6-6 and TRBJ1-1, with no clear D. Germline V gives CDR1 MNHNY, CDR2 SVGAGI (reference sequence). This CDR3 has 16 residues. Trimming stripped 2 bases from V and 5 bases from J, with 18 bases between. The chain's CDR3 is CASSYPRSDGVTEAFF. The DNA of the CDR3 is TGTGCCAGCAGTTACCCCCGCTCAGATGGCGTAACTGAAGCTTTCTTT.

The sample holds many counts of this clonotype. V gene TRBV7-9 combines with J gene TRBJ1-5; 7 nucleotides line up with TRBD1. Germline V CDR1 and CDR2: SEHNR, FQNEAQ (reference sequence). This CDR3 spans 20 amino acids. After removal of 5 bases from V and 2 bases from J, the junction contained 21 bases not matched to a gene. CDR3 loop: CASSELKKGSQGFGNQPQHF. CDR3 DNA: TGTGCCAGCAGCGAACTTAAAAAGGGCTCACAGGGGTTCGGCAATCAGCCCCAGCATTTT. Together with reference TRBV7-9 and TRBJ1-5, the CDR3 gives the full variable domain: DTGVSQNPRHKITKRGQNVTFRCDPISEHNRLYWYRQTLGQGPEFLTYFQNEAQLEKSRLLSDRFSAERPKGSFSTLEIQRTEQGDSAMYLCASSELKKGSQGFGNQPQHFGDGTRLSIL.

This clonotype came up once. The V call is TRBV4-2, the J call TRBJ2-5; D could derive from TRBD1 or TRBD2 (5 bases each). Trimming removed 4 bases from V and 7 bases from J, with 16 bases in between. Per the germline V gene, CDR1 is LGHNA and CDR2 is YNFKEQ. The CDR3 runs to 14 residues. The CDR3 DNA follows: TGTGCCAGCAGCCCTCCTAGTGGGGGTGGGACCCAGTACTTC. It codes for CASSPPSGGGTQYF.